The rows below give T cell receptor beta chains drawn from one sample of a study of liver allograft versus peripheral blood T cells. MiXCR, applied by TCRdb to the reads, yields one record per CDR3 protein. This sample's clone table lists around 60 distinct CDR3 sequences. These receptors all stem from a human patient who had a liver transplant. Certain T cells may be donor cells from the graft. Each CDR3 is given with its conserved first and last residue. The D gene is left open where the match is weak. Only some rows state a clone size, as once, few, many or a class for expanded clones.

d_call	v_call	clone_size	j_call	cdr3_aa	cdr3_nt
-	TRBV28	hyperexpanded	TRBJ2-7	CASSLSRLGHEQYF	TGTGCCAGCAGTTTATCACGACTAGGCCACGAGCAGTACTTC
-	TRBV11-3	hyperexpanded	TRBJ1-6	CASSLEGGRPDSPLHF	TGTGCCAGCAGCTTAGAGGGAGGTCGGCCCGATTCACCCCTCCACTTT
-	TRBV29-1	hyperexpanded	TRBJ2-1	CSGVLYNEQFF	TGCAGCGGTGTCCTTTACAATGAGCAGTTCTTC
TRBD1	TRBV18	hyperexpanded	TRBJ1-3	CASSEAQGAAGNTIYF	TGTGCCAGCTCAGAAGCCCAGGGGGCAGCTGGAAACACCATATATTTT
-	TRBV7-3	large	TRBJ2-1	CASSLIGSLYNEQFF	TGTGCCAGCAGCTTAATCGGGAGCCTGTACAATGAGCAGTTCTTC
-	TRBV29-1	large	TRBJ1-1	CSVERTVQKAFF	TGCAGCGTTGAACGGACAGTACAGAAAGCTTTCTTT
TRBD2	TRBV20-1	large	TRBJ2-1	CSARTSLWQFF	TGCAGTGCCCGGACTAGCTTATGGCAGTTCTTC
TRBD2	TRBV11-2	few	TRBJ2-7	CASRRLAGGTSYEQYF	TGTGCCAGCAGACGACTAGCGGGAGGGACCTCCTACGAGCAGTACTTC
-	TRBV18	hyperexpanded	TRBJ2-1	CASSPRVLGAGDEQFF	TGTGCCAGCTCACCGAGGGTTCTCGGGGCTGGGGATGAGCAGTTCTTC
-	TRBV6-5	-	TRBJ2-7	CASSYEGEQYF	TGTGCCAGCAGTTACGAGGGTGAGCAGTACTTC
TRBD1	TRBV7-9	large	TRBJ1-2	CASSTTGTGVKGYTF	TGTGCCAGCAGCACTACCGGGACAGGGGTGAAGGGCTACACCTTC
-	TRBV18	hyperexpanded	TRBJ1-5	CASSPLGGGSNQPQHF	TGTGCCAGCTCACCCCTGGGCGGGGGTAGCAATCAGCCCCAGCATTTT
-	TRBV18	hyperexpanded	TRBJ1-2	CASSPEVNYGYTF	TGTGCCAGCTCACCAGAGGTTAACTATGGCTACACCTTC
-	TRBV7-3	-	TRBJ1-6	CASSLEGQSYSPLHF	TGTGCCAGCAGCTTAGAAGGCCAAAGTTATTCACCCCTCCACTTT
-	TRBV23-1	-	TRBJ2-2	CASSLRDKPLIHTGELFF	TGCGCCAGCAGTCTCCGGGACAAACCTCTCATCCACACCGGGGAGCTGTTTTTT
-	TRBV6-6	hyperexpanded	TRBJ2-7	CASSLPPRGEQYF	TGTGCCAGCAGCCTCCCCCCCCGGGGCGAGCAGTACTTC
-	TRBV18	hyperexpanded	TRBJ1-2	CASSPRPGLGSNYGYTF	TGTGCCAGCTCACCACGTCCAGGGCTGGGTTCTAACTATGGCTACACCTTC
-	TRBV20-1	hyperexpanded	TRBJ2-7	CSARAPYEQYF	TGCAGTGCTAGAGCCCCCTACGAGCAGTACTTC
TRBD1	TRBV9	hyperexpanded	TRBJ1-2	CASSVTTGEYGYTF	TGTGCCAGCAGCGTAACGACAGGGGAGTATGGCTACACCTTC
-	TRBV3-1	large	TRBJ2-1	CASSQDHGNNEQFF	TGTGCCAGCAGCCAAGACCACGGCAACAATGAGCAGTTCTTC
TRBD1	TRBV6-1	large	TRBJ2-6	CASSRGTGTNTFSGANVLTF	TGTGCCAGCAGTCGGGGGACAGGGACCAATACCTTCTCTGGGGCCAACGTCCTGACTTTC